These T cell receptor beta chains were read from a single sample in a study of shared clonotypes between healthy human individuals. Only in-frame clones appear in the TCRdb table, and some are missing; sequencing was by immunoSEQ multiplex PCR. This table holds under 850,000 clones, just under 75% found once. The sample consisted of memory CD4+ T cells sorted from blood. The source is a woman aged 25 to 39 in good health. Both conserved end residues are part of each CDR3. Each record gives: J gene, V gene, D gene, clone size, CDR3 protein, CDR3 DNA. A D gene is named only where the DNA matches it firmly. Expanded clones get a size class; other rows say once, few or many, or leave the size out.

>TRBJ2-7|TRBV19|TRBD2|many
CASNYGTSNVLYF
TGTGCCAGTAATTACGGGACTAGCAACGTTCTGTACTTC
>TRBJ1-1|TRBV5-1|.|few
CASSVRGNTEAFF
TGCGCCAGCAGCGTACGAGGGAACACTGAAGCTTTCTTT
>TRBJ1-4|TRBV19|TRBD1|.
CASSPLGQPNEKLFF
TGTGCCAGTAGTCCACTGGGACAGCCTAATGAAAAACTGTTTTTT
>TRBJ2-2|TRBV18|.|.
CASSLQGAGYTGELFF
TGTGCCAGCTCCCTACAGGGAGCTGGGTACACCGGGGAGCTGTTTTTT
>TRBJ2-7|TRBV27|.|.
CASSFGGQPAQQYF
TGTGCCAGCAGTTTCGGGGGACAGCCGGCTCAGCAGTACTTC
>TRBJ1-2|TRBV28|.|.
CASRPGQTYGYTF
TGTGCCAGCAGACCAGGACAGACCTATGGCTACACCTTC
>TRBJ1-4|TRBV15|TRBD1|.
CATSRAGDSNEKLFF
TGTGCCACCAGCAGGGCGGGGGACAGTAATGAAAAACTGTTTTTT
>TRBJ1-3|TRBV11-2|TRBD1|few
CASSAQTGVGNTIYF
TGTGCCAGCAGCGCGCAGACAGGGGTTGGAAACACCATATATTTT
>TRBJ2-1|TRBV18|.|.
CASSPNGDNEQFF
TGTGCCAGCTCACCTAACGGTGATAATGAGCAGTTCTTC
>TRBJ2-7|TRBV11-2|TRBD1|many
CASTHVDRAYEQYF
TGTGCCAGCACCCATGTCGACAGGGCCTACGAGCAGTACTTC
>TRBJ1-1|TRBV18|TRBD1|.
CASARSGTVTEAFF
TGTGCCAGCGCCCGATCTGGGACAGTCACTGAAGCTTTCTTT
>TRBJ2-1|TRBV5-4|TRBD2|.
CASSLLGLAGANEQFF
TGTGCCAGCAGCTTGCTCGGGCTAGCGGGAGCCAATGAGCAGTTCTTC
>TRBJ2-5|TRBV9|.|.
CASSWRGQGETQYF
TGTGCCAGCAGCTGGAGGGGGCAGGGAGAGACCCAGTACTTC
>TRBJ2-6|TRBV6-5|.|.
CASSYSRGSGANVLTF
TGTGCCAGCAGTTACTCAAGGGGTTCCGGGGCCAACGTCCTGACTTTC
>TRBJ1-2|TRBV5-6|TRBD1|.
CASSLEDRNYGYTF
TGTGCCAGCAGCTTGGAGGACAGGAACTATGGCTACACCTTC
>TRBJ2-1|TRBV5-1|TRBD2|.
CASSHGSGLAGPNNEQFF
TGCGCCAGCAGCCACGGCAGTGGGCTAGCGGGGCCGAACAATGAGCAGTTCTTC
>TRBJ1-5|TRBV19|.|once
CASSIVQGSNQPQHF
TGTGCCAGTAGTATAGTACAGGGAAGCAATCAGCCCCAGCATTTT
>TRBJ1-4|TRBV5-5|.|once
CASSTGRVHEEKLFF
TGTGCCAGCAGCACGGGCCGAGTCCACGAAGAAAAACTGTTTTTT
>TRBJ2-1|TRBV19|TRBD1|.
CASSIVGDSLDVGNEQFF
TGTGCCAGTAGTATAGTAGGGGACAGTCTTGACGTCGGCAATGAGCAGTTCTTC
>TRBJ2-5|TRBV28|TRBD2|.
CASSQGTSGETQYF
TGTGCCAGCAGTCAAGGGACTAGCGGAGAGACCCAGTACTTC
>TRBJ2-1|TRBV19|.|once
CASSNDRLNEQFF
TGTGCCAGTAGTAACGACAGGCTCAATGAGCAGTTCTTC
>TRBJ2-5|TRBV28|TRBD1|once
CASSKGARETQYF
TGTGCCAGCAGCAAGGGGGCCAGGGAGACCCAGTACTTC
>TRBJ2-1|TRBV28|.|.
CASSSPPDRAVQLNSYNEQFF
TGTGCCAGCAGTTCCCCTCCGGACAGAGCAGTACAGTTGAACTCCTACAATGAGCAGTTCTTC
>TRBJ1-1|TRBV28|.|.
CASSGLWTENTEAFF
TGTGCCAGCAGTGGGCTCTGGACAGAGAACACTGAAGCTTTCTTT
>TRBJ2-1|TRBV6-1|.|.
CASSGDFNEQFF
TGTGCCAGCAGTGGGGACTTCAATGAGCAGTTCTTC
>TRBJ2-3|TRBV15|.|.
CATRLPGYTDTQYF
TGTGCCACCAGATTACCAGGGTACACAGATACGCAGTATTTT
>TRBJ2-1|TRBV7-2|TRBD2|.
CASSLETGGPYNEQFF
TGTGCCAGCAGCTTAGAAACGGGAGGCCCATACAATGAGCAGTTCTTC
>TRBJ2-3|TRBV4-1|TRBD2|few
CASSQAGADTQYF
TGCGCCAGCAGTCAAGCGGGAGCAGATACGCAGTATTTT
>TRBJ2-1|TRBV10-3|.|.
CAISESIGPGDNEQFF
TGTGCCATCAGTGAGTCGATAGGGCCAGGGGACAATGAGCAGTTCTTC
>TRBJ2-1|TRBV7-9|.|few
CASSLGRGEFF
TGTGCCAGCAGCTTAGGCAGGGGCGAGTTCTTC
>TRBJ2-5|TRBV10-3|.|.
CAISDRGGETQYF
TGTGCCATCAGTGACAGGGGGGGAGAGACCCAGTACTTC
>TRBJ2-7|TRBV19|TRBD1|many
CASRRQGTYEQYF
TGTGCCAGTAGGAGACAGGGTACCTACGAGCAGTACTTC
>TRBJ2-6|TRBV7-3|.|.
CASSRPEANVLTF
TGTGCCAGCAGCCGCCCAGAGGCCAACGTCCTGACTTTC
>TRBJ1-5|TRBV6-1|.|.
CASQANSNQPQHF
TGTGCCAGCCAGGCGAATAGCAATCAGCCCCAGCATTTT
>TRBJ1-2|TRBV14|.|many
CASSQGLDYGYTF
TGTGCCAGCAGCCAGGGTTTGGACTATGGCTACACCTTC
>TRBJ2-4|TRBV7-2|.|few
CASSLGGPQESIQYF
TGTGCCAGCAGCTTAGGGGGCCCACAGGAAAGCATTCAGTACTTC
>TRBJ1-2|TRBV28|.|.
CASSLTAFYGYTF
TGTGCCAGCAGTTTGACAGCCTTCTATGGCTACACCTTC
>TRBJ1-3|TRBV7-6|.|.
CASSQTGSSGNTIYF
TGTGCCAGCAGCCAAACAGGGAGCTCTGGAAACACCATATATTTT
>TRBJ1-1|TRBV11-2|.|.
CASSSGFGGRVGAFF
TGTGCCAGCAGCTCCGGATTTGGGGGGCGGGTTGGTGCTTTCTTT
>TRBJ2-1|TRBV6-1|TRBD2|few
CASSAMTLGASGKEGEQFF
TGTGCCAGCAGTGCCATGACCCTGGGCGCCAGCGGGAAAGAGGGCGAGCAGTTCTTC
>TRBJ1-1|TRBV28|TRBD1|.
CASSLTGGARTEAFF
TGTGCCAGCAGTCTCACAGGGGGCGCAAGAACTGAAGCTTTCTTT